This T cell receptor (beta chain) was obtained from a study of beta chain features in type 1 diabetes. The study's findings and limits: Whether HLA type influences TCRB rearrangement remained unresolved here. Shorter TCRB CDR3s, moderately but significantly so, marked every one of the four CD4+ subsets in Type 1 diabetes patients. Reduced insertions and increased deletions marked VDJ junctions in type 1 diabetes patients.

Staining for CD45RO/CCR7/CD25/CD127/CD95/CD27 allowed sorting of CD4+ naive, central memory, regulatory and stem cell-like memory cells. As every portion of the isolated RNA was reverse transcribed, the sequencing read expressed TCRB transcripts. TCRdb's table, derived via immunoSEQ multiplex PCR, lists solely in-frame clones and lacks some. The repertoire holds roughly 240,000 clones, with 14% as singletons. The ends lost 5 bases at V and 0 bases at J; junction bases unmatched: 12. There are 18 residues in the CDR3. Germline V lookup: CDR1 LNHDA, CDR2 SQIVND (reference sequence). Remarks on this clone: Its antigen is unknown.

This TCR came from a woman aged 35 to 49 in good health. The chain has TRBV19 and TRBJ2-4, with 8 bases that match TRBD1. The sample consisted of naive CD4+ T cells from blood. The CDR3 is CASSVDRGRPLAKNIQYF. The CDR3 DNA sequence: TGTGCCAGTAGTGTCGACAGGGGCCGGCCACTAGCCAAAAACATTCAGTACTTC.